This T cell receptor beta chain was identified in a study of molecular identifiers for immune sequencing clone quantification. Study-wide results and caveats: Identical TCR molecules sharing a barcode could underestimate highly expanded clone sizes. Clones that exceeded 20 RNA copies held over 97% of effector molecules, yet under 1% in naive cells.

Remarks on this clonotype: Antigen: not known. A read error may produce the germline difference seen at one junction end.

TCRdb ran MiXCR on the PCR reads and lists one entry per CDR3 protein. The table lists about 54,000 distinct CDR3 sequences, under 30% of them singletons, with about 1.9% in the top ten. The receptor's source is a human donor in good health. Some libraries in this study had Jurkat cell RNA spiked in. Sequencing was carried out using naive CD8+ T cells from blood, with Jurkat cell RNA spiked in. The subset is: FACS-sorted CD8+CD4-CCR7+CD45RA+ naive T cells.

The CDR3 DNA reads TGCATCGTTGGCTCCGGGGGGACTAATGAAAACCTGTTTTTT. It is translated as CIVGSGGTNENLFF. The chain has TRBV29-1 and TRBJ1-4, with D perhaps TRBD1 (5 bases). CDR1 SQVTM and CDR2 ANQGSEA come from the germline V gene. The CDR3 loop spans 14 amino acids.